This T cell receptor beta chain is drawn from a study of glioma-infiltrating T cells (dated by TCRdb to 2016 to 2017). Regarding the complete study: TCR alpha- and beta-chain repertoires were sequenced from glioma tissue, non-neoplastic brain tissue and matched peripheral blood mononuclear cells. To measure divergence between tissue and blood T-cell populations, each tissue-infiltrating repertoire was compared with the peripheral blood repertoire of the same patient. Three low-grade glioma patients, about 8 primary glioblastoma patients, and three non-glioma patients who contributed non-neoplastic brain tissue made up the paired cohort. The study at large found these results: Small numbers underpinned the group comparisons: 8 or 9 glioblastoma patients, three low-grade glioma patients and three non-neoplastic patients. VJ-independent divergence between tissue and blood was found to be below expectation in non-neoplastic patients but above expectation in all gliomas, particularly low-grade gliomas. Very few CDR3 sequences were found to be shared between tissue and blood, and this scarcity was attributed to high CDR3 diversity and limited sampling.

TCR alpha and beta CDR3 regions were amplified with the iRepertoire nested amplicon-rescue multiplex PCR (arm-PCR) platform from RNA. The input for one-step reverse transcription and amplification was about 90-400 ng of tissue mRNA or PBMC total RNA. Following bead purification, Illumina adapters were added by a secondary multiplex PCR, and the libraries were gel-purified between 200 and 400 bp. Demultiplexing relied on internal 6-nucleotide barcodes carried by the libraries. Libraries were sequenced on an Illumina MiSeq with 2x220 or 2x250 nucleotide paired-end reads. On the study's bioinformatics: Paired reads were merged with FLASH 1.2.11 and aligned to the GRCh37 human genome with BWA-MEM before extracting TRA and TRB reads. An IMGT-derived reference of cassette sequences and CDR3 motifs, with pseudogenes included, was used for V and J assignment. Three-frame translation of reads was performed, and productive CDR3s were defined as those with a C...FGXG motif and no stop codons. Clonotypes were defined as unique combinations of V-J cassette pair and CDR3 amino acid sequence. Hamming distance filtering was applied to reads, with thresholds set by the sequence error rate of each sample in mapped regions. Using fastp trimming at Q25 and MiXCR clonotype assembly, TCRdb reanalyzed the public sequencing data and kept in-frame beta chains. Entries that share a CDR3 protein sequence are merged under the most common genes and DNA. These V and J calls derive from TCRdb rather than the authors' analysis. This sample comprises around 120,000 distinct CDR3 sequences, under 30% of them detected only once. The ten largest clones represent about 30% of the sample.

A few counts support this clonotype. What this receptor recognizes is not known. The record has no base qualities; no much larger clone is one base away. The source material was glioma tissue, nonneoplastic brain tissue, or PBMCs (not recorded which). This TCR was sampled from a human donor with low-grade glioma or glioblastoma, undergoing nonglioma brain surgery, or in good health (not recorded which).

The sequenced DNA: TGTGCCAGCACCCGGGGGGGGGGACCCTATGGCTACACCTTC. This codes for CASTRGGGPYGYTF. Recombination linked TRBV6-1 to TRBJ1-2, with TRBD1 tentatively as D gene (5 bases match). Via the germline V gene, CDR1 is MNHNS and CDR2 SASEGT. From its cysteine to its phenylalanine, the CDR3 spans 14 amino acids. Of all the DNA, just the CDR3 is kept, 42 bases in frame from base 1. Deletion took 7 bases off V and 4 bases off J, with a span of 16 bases between the germline ends.